This TCR beta chain was profiled in a study of T cell responses to AZD1222 COVID-19 vaccine. Study results and limitations: Nearly half of spike-specific TCRs reportedly go after variant regions that carry no mutations.

To note about this clone: Antigen specificity is unknown.

Pooled samples include second doses given at about 4 or 12 weeks. V lost 3 bases, J lost 7 bases, and 13 bases lay in between. This CDR3 region has 13 residues. Germline-derived CDR1 and CDR2 are SGDLS and YYNGEE. Generated by immunoSEQ multiplex PCR, the TCRdb table keeps only in-frame clones and is missing some. The sample lists approximately 150,000 clones; approximately 87% were seen once. The genes are TRBV9 and TRBJ2-5; the D is unclear. The source of this sequence is an adult who received the AZD1222 COVID-19 vaccine. Source: peripheral blood, taken 28 days after the second AZD1222 dose. The DNA of the CDR3 is TGTGCCAGCAGCGCCCATCTAGATGGGACCCAGTACTTC. Translating gives CASSAHLDGTQYF.